Following are 9 T cell receptor beta chains from one sample sequenced in a study of T cells in localized non-small cell lung cancer. Using immunoSEQ multiplex PCR, the repertoire was profiled, and TCRdb retains in-frame clones only, with some absent. Of roughly 48,000 clones in the sample, 70% to 80% were seen once. The source material was peripheral blood, sampled before any cancer treatment. The receptors were sampled from a man aged 35 to 69 with stage I squamous cell lung carcinoma.

The chain is built from TRBV11-2 and TRBJ2-5; weak D call: TRBD2 (5 bases). The CDR3 has 13 amino acids. The germline CDR1 and CDR2 sequences are SGHAT and FQNNGV. V was shortened by 5 bases and J by 5 bases, with 12 bases between the two germline ends. CDR3 in amino acids: CASSIGLAETQYF. In DNA form, the CDR3 reads TGTGCCAGCAGCATCGGACTCGCGGAGACCCAGTACTTC.

The chain recombines TRBV19 with TRBJ2-5; TRBD1 matches 8 bases. CDR1 is LNHDA, CDR2 SQIVND, per germline (reference sequence). The CDR3 is made up of 14 amino acids. Trimming took 3 bases from V and 5 from J; bases not matched to a gene: 5. The CDR3 sequence is CASSIRQGKETQYF. DNA of the CDR3: TGTGCCAGTAGTATCCGACAGGGGAAGGAGACCCAGTACTTC.

The rearrangement links TRBV27 to TRBJ1-1; unclear D gene. The V gene lost 5 bases and the J gene lost 1 base, with 11 bases spanning the gap. The CDR3 consists of 14 residues. The germline V gene has CDR1 MNHEY and CDR2 SMNVEV (reference sequence). CDR3 DNA: TGTGCCAGCAGTCGCCCGTGGGGGAACACTGAAGCTTTCTTT. Translated, it gives CASSRPWGNTEAFF.

The genes are TRBV9 and TRBJ1-5; unclear D gene. Trimming took 4 bases from V and 2 from J, leaving 16 bases between them. CDR1 SGDLS and CDR2 YYNGEE come from the germline V gene. CDR3 size: 16 residues. The CDR3 loop reads CASSLAMSRGNQPQHF. CDR3 in DNA: TGTGCCAGCAGCCTCGCAATGAGTCGGGGCAATCAGCCCCAGCATTTT.

The rearrangement joins TRBV7-3 to TRBJ2-3; D is uncertain. Germline V gene sequence: CDR1 SGHTA, CDR2 FQGTGA. Trimming cost V 2 bases and J 6 bases, with 9 bases left between them. This CDR3 has 13 residues. For the CDR3, the DNA is TGTGCCAGCAGCTTAGTCCCTCGGGATACGCAGTATTTT. It yields the protein CASSLVPRDTQYF.

J is TRBJ2-7 and V is TRBV5-1; 8 bases are a match to TRBD2. J lost 0 bases, V lost 7 bases, and 6 bases had no gene match. CDR1 SGHRS and CDR2 YFSETQ come from the germline V gene. The CDR3 is 14 amino acids. The CDR3 loop reads CASSSGGASYEQYF. In DNA form, the CDR3 reads TGCGCCAGCTCCAGCGGGGGTGCCTCCTACGAGCAGTACTTC.

The chain joins TRBV7-8 to TRBJ1-1; D gene ambiguous. Germline CDR1 and CDR2: SGHVS and FQNEAQ. The germline V and J ends were trimmed by 5 bases and 2 bases, with 12 bases remaining between them. This CDR3 comprises 14 residues. The CDR3 DNA reads as TGTGCCAGCAGCCCACAGTTGGGTAACACTGAAGCTTTCTTT. Amino acids: CASSPQLGNTEAFF.

This chain joins TRBV5-1 and TRBJ2-7; D may be TRBD1 or TRBD2 (5 bases each). Trimming cost V 4 bases and J 3 bases, with 11 bases left between them. Germline-derived CDR1 and CDR2 are SGHRS and YFSETQ. CDR3 length: 13 amino acids. For the CDR3, the DNA is TGCGCCAGCAGCCACCGGGACGGCTACGAGCAGTACTTC. Protein product: CASSHRDGYEQYF.

The chain uses TRBV7-6 and TRBJ2-5, with 8 bases matching TRBD2. J gave up 0 bases and V 6 bases, and 12 bases lay outside the gene matches. The CDR3 has 17 residues. Germline CDR1 is SGHVS and CDR2 is FNYEAQ. The CDR3 DNA is TGTGCCAGCAGTCTCCCCCGGGGGGGAGAGTACCAAGAGACCCAGTACTTC. Encoded protein: CASSLPRGGEYQETQYF. Full variable domain (rest looked up from reference TRBV7-6 and TRBJ2-5): GAGVSQSPRYKVTKRGQDVALRCDPISGHVSLYWYRQALGQGPEFLTYFNYEAQQDKSGLPNDRFSAERPEGSISTLTIQRTEQRDSAMYRCASSLPRGGEYQETQYFGPGTRLLVL.